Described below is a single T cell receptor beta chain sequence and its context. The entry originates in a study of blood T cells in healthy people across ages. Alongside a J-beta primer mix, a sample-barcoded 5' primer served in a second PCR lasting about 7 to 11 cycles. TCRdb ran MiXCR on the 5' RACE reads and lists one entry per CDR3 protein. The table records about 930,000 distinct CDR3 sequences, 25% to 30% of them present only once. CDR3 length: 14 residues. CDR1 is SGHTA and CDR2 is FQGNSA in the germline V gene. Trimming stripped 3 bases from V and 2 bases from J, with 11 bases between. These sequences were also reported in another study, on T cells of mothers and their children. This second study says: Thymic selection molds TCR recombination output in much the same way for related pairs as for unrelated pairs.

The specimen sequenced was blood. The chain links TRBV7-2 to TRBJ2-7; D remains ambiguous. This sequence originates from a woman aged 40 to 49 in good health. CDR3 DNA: TGTGCCAGCAGCTTTAGACAACCAACCTACGAGCAGTACTTC. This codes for CASSFRQPTYEQYF.